This T cell receptor beta chain emerged from a study of graft-versus-host responses after intestinal transplantation. On the study more broadly: Transplant types were multivisceral, liver-intestinal, or isolated intestinal.

Germline-derived CDR1 and CDR2 are SGHVS and FQNEAQ. The CDR3 loop spans 19 amino acids. Trimming took 1 base from V and 4 from J; bases not matched to a gene: 14. The study's findings and limits: Some patients had graft-donor T cell macrochimerism, and their allografts showed high graft-versus-host to host-versus-graft clonal ratios. Peak circulating GvH clone levels were associated with early post-transplant HvG declines. Marrow from the recipient contained GvH clones, some of which had appeared first in ileum or blood.

With regard to this clone: Its antigen remains unknown.

Using immunoSEQ multiplex PCR, the repertoire was profiled, and TCRdb retains in-frame clones only, with some absent. Of approximately 50,000 clones in the sample, around 90% were seen once. This TCR came from a human patient who received an intestinal transplant, so some T cells may come from the graft donor. The input for sequencing was PBMCs, taken 26 days after transplant. V and J are TRBV7-8 and TRBJ2-2; TRBD2 agrees at 8 bases. The CDR3 bases are TGTGCCAGCAGCTTAGGCCTACTGGTGGCGGGAGGTCGCACCGGGGAGCTGTTTTTT. Translation gives CASSLGLLVAGGRTGELFF.